Following are 19 T cell receptor beta chains from one sample sequenced in a study of T cells in Graves' hyperthyroidism and ophthalmopathy. From RNA transcripts, TCR beta CDR3 regions were amplified. First-round RT-PCR of the TCR CDR3 relied on the HTBI primer set. From the multiplex PCR reads, TCRdb called clonotypes with MiXCR, one entry per CDR3 protein. The sample yields around 420,000 distinct CDR3 sequences, roughly 14% seen once. Sample: blood. The receptor source for this set is a woman in her late teens or twenties with Graves' hyperthyroidism.

The J gene is TRBJ2-1, the V gene TRBV24-1, with 9 bases aligning to TRBD1. The germline gives CDR1 KGHDR, CDR2 SFDVKD. With V trimmed by 4 bases and J by 2 bases, 5 bases remained unmatched. This CDR3 region has 16 residues. The chain's CDR3 is CATSEPGTGTYNEQFF. CDR3 sequence (DNA): TGTGCCACCAGTGAGCCCGGGACAGGGACCTACAATGAGCAGTTCTTC.

This clonotype was detected a few times. The chain carries TRBV14 and TRBJ1-1; D is ambiguous. Between the trimmed V and J ends, which lost 4 bases and 7 bases, there was a span of 10 bases. This CDR3 region has 12 residues. Germline loops: CDR1 SGHDN, CDR2 FVKESK. The CDR3 coding sequence is TGTGCCAGCAGCCCTTACTGGGGTGAAGCTTTCTTT. It is translated as CASSPYWGEAFF.

Many counts were recorded for this clonotype. V usage is TRBV12-3 or TRBV12-4 and J usage is TRBJ1-4; D is possibly TRBD1 (6 bases). This CDR3 contains 14 residues. The germline V and J ends were trimmed by 5 bases and 1 base, with 8 bases remaining between them. The CDR3 reads CASSLGGTNEKLFF. CDR3 DNA: TGTGCCAGCAGTCTAGGGGGAACTAATGAAAAACTGTTTTTT.

V and J are TRBV19 and TRBJ1-1; possible D gene TRBD1, 5 bases. CDR1 LNHDA and CDR2 SQIVND come from the germline V gene (reference sequence). The CDR3 loop spans 14 amino acids. Trimming took off 3 bases at V and 4 bases at J, with 12 bases between the two ends. The CDR3 region is CASSMIPGLTEAFF. For the CDR3, the DNA is TGTGCCAGTAGTATGATCCCGGGACTCACTGAAGCTTTCTTT.

This clonotype was recorded at least ten times. The genes are TRBV12-3 or TRBV12-4 and TRBJ1-6; no reliable D call. This CDR3 region has 15 residues. The V and J ends lost 3 bases and 14 bases respectively, with 20 bases between them. The CDR3 DNA reads TGTGCCAGCAGTTTGTTTTTGGGCAGCCCGGGGACCCTCCACTTT. Its translation is CASSLFLGSPGTLHF.

The table lists this clonotype with many counts. The rearrangement links TRBV9 to TRBJ1-5, with 7 bases fitting TRBD1. Trimming at V came to 1 base and at J to 3 bases, leaving 4 bases not matched to a gene. The CDR3 runs 15 residues. Germline CDR1 SGDLS, CDR2 YYNGEE. The CDR3 reads CASSVMGQINQPQHF. The CDR3 bases are TGTGCCAGCAGCGTAATGGGACAGATCAATCAGCCCCAGCATTTT.

This clonotype was counted once. The chain carries TRBV11-2 and TRBJ2-2; 14 bases fit TRBD2. From germline, CDR1 is SGHAT and CDR2 FQNNGV. The CDR3 has 20 residues. Trimming at V came to 8 bases and at J to 0 bases, leaving 14 bases not matched to a gene. The CDR3 reads CASGSIRTSGRLANTGELFF. CDR3 DNA sequence: TGTGCCAGCGGCTCGATAAGGACTAGCGGGAGGCTTGCGAACACCGGGGAGCTGTTTTTT.

With respect to this clonotype: Given the absence of the conserved phenylalanine or tryptophan at the CDR3 end, a read error is likely. The chain employs TRBV7-9 and TRBJ2-7; no firm D call. V was shortened by 1 base and J by 0 bases, with 13 bases between the two germline ends. The CDR3 is 16 amino acids. Germline V gene lookup returns CDR1 SEHNR and CDR2 FQNEAQ (reference sequence). The CDR3 bases are TGTGCCAGCAGCTTAGAAGTTCGGGCGAGCTCCTACGAGCAGTACTCC. It codes for CASSLEVRASSYEQYS.

This clonotype appeared many times. The chain uses TRBV7-9 and TRBJ2-7; D call uncertain. CDR1 and CDR2 (germline): SEHNR, FQNEAQ (reference sequence). This CDR3 is built from 19 residues. Trimming took off 5 bases at V and 3 bases at J, with 29 bases between the two ends. The CDR3 region is CASSPNGHGGFDWIYEQYF. CDR3 nucleotide sequence: TGTGCCAGCAGCCCCAATGGCCACGGTGGCTTTGACTGGATCTACGAGCAGTACTTC.

This clonotype was detected ten times or more. The chain uses TRBV7-3 and TRBJ2-1; possible D gene TRBD1, 6 bases. The germline CDR1 and CDR2 sequences are SGHTA and FQGTGA. This CDR3 is built from 16 residues. V was trimmed by 0 bases and J by 4 bases, leaving 13 bases between them. This chain's CDR3 is CASSLTDSGIYNEQFF. CDR3 DNA sequence: TGTGCCAGCAGCTTAACGGACAGCGGAATTTACAATGAGCAGTTCTTC.

The J gene is TRBJ2-5, the V gene TRBV3-1; 8 bases align to TRBD2. This CDR3 has 14 amino acids. J lost 5 bases, V lost 4 bases, and 6 bases had no gene match. The V gene's germline CDR1 is LGHDT and CDR2 YNNKEL (reference sequence). Here the CDR3 reads CASSLPGGRETQYF. Here the CDR3 DNA reads TGTGCCAGCAGCCTTCCGGGGGGGCGGGAGACCCAGTACTTC.

J is TRBJ2-1 and V is TRBV6-1; possible D gene TRBD2, 5 bases. V was pared by 3 bases and J by 13 bases, with 10 bases between. The V gene's germline CDR1 is MNHNS and CDR2 SASEGT. The CDR3 length is 11 residues. The CDR3 nucleotides read TGTGCCAGCAGTGAGCGGACTGGACAGTTCTTC. This translates into CASSERTGQFF.

This clonotype was seen only a few times. The J gene is TRBJ2-6, the V gene TRBV2; 7 nucleotides align to TRBD1. CDR3 length equals 17 residues. Germline CDR1 reads SNHLY; CDR2 reads FYNNEI. J lost 1 base, V lost 6 bases, and 9 bases had no gene match. CDR3 sequence: CASRALDRRSGANVLTF. The CDR3 DNA reads TGTGCCAGCAGGGCGTTGGACAGGAGATCTGGGGCCAACGTCCTGACTTTC.

This clonotype occurred many times. The chain links TRBV11-1 to TRBJ1-3, with 9 bases lining up with TRBD1. CDR3 length: 14 residues. CDR1 and CDR2 from the germline V gene are SGHAT and FQDESV (reference sequence). After removal of 5 bases from V and 2 bases from J, the junction contained 1 base not matched to a gene. The CDR3 DNA sequence: TGTGCCAGCAGCCGGACAGGGGCTGGAAACACCATATATTTT. Its translation: CASSRTGAGNTIYF.

This clonotype appeared a few times. As DNA, the CDR3 is TGTGCCAGCAGCCACAGGGTAAATGAAAAACTGTTTTTT. Translating it yields CASSHRVNEKLFF. The chain combines TRBV5-4 with TRBJ1-4, with a weak D call TRBD1 (6 bases). Looked up from germline, CDR1 is SGHNT and CDR2 is YYREEE (reference sequence). Between the trimmed V and J ends, which lost 4 bases and 5 bases, there was a span of 9 bases. The CDR3 covers 13 residues.

This clonotype was counted a few times. The rearrangement uses TRBV4-1 and TRBJ2-1; no clear D gene. This CDR3 has 15 amino acids. Germline lookup yields CDR1 MGHRA and CDR2 YSYEKL. V was trimmed by 2 bases and J by 3 bases, leaving 11 bases between them. The CDR3 sequence: CASSQLPIGYNEQFF. The CDR3 nucleotides are TGCGCCAGCAGCCAACTACCCATAGGCTACAATGAGCAGTTCTTC.

For this clonotype: A much larger clonotype is one base distant, so this may be a read error. The chain uses TRBV7-6 and TRBJ2-7, with D unclear. Germline CDR1 SGHVS, CDR2 FNYEAQ. The CDR3 contains 14 residues. V was trimmed by 7 bases and J by 2 bases, leaving 15 bases between them. CDR3 bases: TGTGCCAGCAACTCAACCGGGCCTCCCTACGAGCAGTACTTC. Translation: CASNSTGPPYEQYF. The full variable domain, completed using reference TRBV7-6 and TRBJ2-7, is GAGVSQSPRYKVTKRGQDVALRCDPISGHVSLYWYRQALGQGPEFLTYFNYEAQQDKSGLPNDRFSAERPEGSISTLTIQRTEQRDSAMYRCASNSTGPPYEQYFGPGTRLTVT.

This clonotype was seen ten or more times. This sequence joins TRBV28 and TRBJ2-7; the D is unclear. The V and J ends lost 7 bases and 3 bases respectively, with 7 bases between them. This CDR3 spans 11 amino acids. Germline-derived CDR1 and CDR2 are MDHEN and SYDVKM. CDR3 protein: CASKSVYEQYF. CDR3 DNA sequence: TGTGCCAGCAAAAGTGTCTACGAGCAGTACTTC.

This clonotype was picked up a small number of times. The rearrangement joins TRBV6-1 to TRBJ2-7; D unclear. V was trimmed by 3 bases and J by 3 bases, leaving 6 bases between them. Per germline, CDR1 MNHNS and CDR2 SASEGT. The length of the CDR3 is 12 residues. CDR3 coding DNA: TGTGCCAGCAGTGACACCCTCTACGAGCAGTACTTC. Its translation is CASSDTLYEQYF.